The present T cell receptor (beta chain) was sequenced within a study of T cells in Graves' hyperthyroidism and ophthalmopathy (dated by TCRdb to about 2019). Study-wide context: A discovery cohort of about a hundred patients, roughly 43 with Graves' ophthalmopathy and 55 to 65 with stable Graves' hyperthyroidism, was used to find distinguishing TCR V-J signatures. Prospective prediction of ophthalmopathy was tested in an independent validation cohort of fewer than 20 hyperthyroidism patients and 17 patients who later progressed to ophthalmopathy. The 90 to 100 discovery patients were randomly split 7:3 into training and test sets. In addition, the study compared T-cell repertoires in thyroid tissue and in blood from roughly six Graves' hyperthyroidism patients. After blood sampling, hyperthyroidism patients were treated with methimazole at a starting dose of 30 mg daily, and ophthalmopathy patients were treated with high-dose intravenous methylprednisolone. The paper describes TCR Vbeta CDR3 sequencing of 140 or so peripheral blood samples, made up of roughly 45 ophthalmopathy patients, 70 to 80 hyperthyroidism patients and roughly 17 progressor patients. Broad study findings and their caveats: Sample size was not statistically predetermined, and blinding of investigators to group allocation was not performed. A 13 V-J signature model separated ophthalmopathy from stable hyperthyroidism, with about 90% sensitivity and just under 84% specificity in cross-validation and 80%/75% in testing. Blood samples also contained most of the expanded thyroid clonotypes (frequency above 0.001), which suggests that blood repertoires may reflect thyroid immune responses. During validation, the model predicted progression to ophthalmopathy a median of around 7 months ahead of onset, with roughly 65% sensitivity and about 75% specificity.

TCR beta CDR3 regions were amplified from RNA transcripts. For the first round of RT-PCR on the TCR CDR3, the HTBI primer set was used together with the Qiagen OneStep RT-PCR kit. Libraries were constructed in a second round of multiplex PCR, after which size selection and purification were carried out. Sequencing of the libraries was done on an Illumina HiSeq2000 using paired-end 100 bp reads. As for how the authors treated the data: SOAPnuke was used to process the raw data, with reads discarded if the reads contained adapters or uncalled bases, had a mean Phred below 15, or lacked an exact constant-primer or identifier match. COPE v1.2.5 was used to merge high-quality paired reads, and clonotypes were defined as unique nucleotide sequences. Clonotypes were aligned to IMGT TRBV, TRBD and TRBJ reference segments using MiTCR v1.1. Analysis was restricted to V-J combinations with a frequency above 0.0001, which covered roughly 99% of repertoires. The TCS score was defined as the ratio of F50 (clonal expansion) to E x V (chaos), calculated using BLOSUM62-based TCRdist between CDR3 peptides within each V-J. Welch's t-statistics and random forest reduced roughly 500 V-J features to 10 to 15, which were used in a naive Bayes classifier (R e1071). Thyroid-blood repertoire similarity was quantified with the Morisita-Horn index. TCRdb redid the processing of the public reads, applying fastp at Q25 and MiXCR, and retained in-frame beta chains. Every entry covers one CDR3 protein and lists the most common genes and DNA from its rows. TCRdb's processing, not the study's, gives the V and J calls here. The sample records hundreds of thousands of distinct CDR3 sequences, 40% to 55% of which are singletons. Approximately 6.8% of the sample is held by the ten biggest clonotypes.

Patients with uncontrolled infections, other autoimmune diseases, pregnancy or lactation were excluded. Diagnoses were established on the basis of clinical symptoms, serum thyroxine and TRAb, thyroid ultrasound, and orbital computed tomography. Trizol reagent was used to extract total RNA, and RNA quality was then checked on an Agilent 2100 Bioanalyzer. The CDR3 numbers 11 residues from cysteine through phenylalanine. Only the CDR3 region is kept as DNA, spanning 33 bases read in frame from base 1. V gives up 10 bases and J gives up 3 bases, and the segment between their germline ends measures 10 bases. The germline V gene (reference sequence) specifies LNHDA as CDR1 and SQIVND as CDR2. This clonotype was seen repeatedly, ten times or more. No cognate antigen has been identified for it. Per-nucleotide qualities are absent, and no much larger clonotype sits a single base away.

This receptor chain uses TRBV19 and TRBJ2-7, with an unclear D gene assignment. The source is an adult man with Graves' disease, either hyperthyroidism or ophthalmopathy (not recorded which). Sequenced material: peripheral blood or thyroid tissue (not recorded which). The DNA sequence is TGTGCCACCTCCTTCGGCTACGAGCAGTACTTC. This yields the protein CATSFGYEQYF.